This T cell receptor beta chain derives from a study of metastatic and nonmetastatic thyroid tumors. Study-wide context: Across blood and tumor or nodule tissue, repertoires from malignant and benign thyroid patients were compared with one another.

By share of the sample, this clone is medium-sized (0.01 to 0.1%). Its antigen is not known. Study-level results: Benign nodules were reported to have significantly lower TCR beta diversity than malignant thyroid tumors, in blood and tumor.

Thyroid surgery was performed in patients who had received no treatment beforehand. Methods used by the authors: Variation in CDR3 across clinicopathological groups served as the basis for constructing a distant-metastasis classifier in papillary thyroid cancer. TCRdb re-clonotyped the PCR reads via MiXCR. TCRdb's processing, not the study's, gives the V and J calls here. The table includes around 22,000 clones, over 20% detected once. Looked up from germline, CDR1 is MNHEY and CDR2 is SVGEGT. The CDR3 is 16 amino acids. The germline V and J ends were trimmed by 7 bases and 0 bases, with 16 bases remaining between them.

The receptor's source is a female donor with papillary thyroid cancer or a benign thyroid nodule (not recorded which). Some clones in this sample may be carry-over from other donors' samples. The chain recombines TRBV6-2 or TRBV6-3 with TRBJ1-3; D is undetermined. Sequencing was done on a sample of blood. The DNA for the CDR3 is TGTGCCAGCAAACGGGAGGTTGCCGACTCTGGAAACACCATATATTTT. Residues: CASKREVADSGNTIYF.